These T cell receptor beta chains were read from a single sample in a study of OX40 agonist ivuxolimab in advanced cancers. Assay: immunoSEQ multiplex PCR; the TCRdb copy retains only in-frame clones and omits some. The sample holds some 50,000 clones, less than 90% seen once. Source: CD4+ or CD8+ T cells sorted from blood, taken in a trial of the OX40 agonist ivuxolimab. These receptors were taken from an adult with an advanced solid tumor such as melanoma, head and neck, liver or kidney cancer. Both conserved end residues are part of each CDR3. The order of the fields is clone size, D gene, V gene, J gene, CDR3 protein, CDR3 DNA. D genes are given only for firm matches. Clone size is shown for a subset of rows, as once, few, many or a class of expanded clone.

clone size: NA; D gene: NA; V gene: TRBV19; J gene: TRBJ1-1; CDR3 protein: CASSIGGAGPEAFF; CDR3 DNA: TGTGCCAGTAGTATCGGGGGCGCGGGGCCTGAAGCTTTCTTT
clone size: NA; D gene: TRBD1; V gene: TRBV7-9; J gene: TRBJ2-7; CDR3 protein: CASCRDSLSEQYF; CDR3 DNA: TGTGCCAGCTGCCGGGACAGCTTGTCCGAGCAGTACTTC
clone size: NA; D gene: TRBD1; V gene: TRBV6-4; J gene: TRBJ1-4; CDR3 protein: CASSYDRGDEKLFF; CDR3 DNA: TGTGCCAGCAGCTATGACAGGGGGGATGAAAAACTGTTTTTT
clone size: NA; D gene: TRBD2; V gene: TRBV11-2; J gene: TRBJ2-1; CDR3 protein: CASSLGDAGGSREQFF; CDR3 DNA: TGTGCCAGCAGCTTAGGAGATGCGGGGGGCTCCAGGGAGCAGTTCTTC
clone size: NA; D gene: NA; V gene: TRBV28; J gene: TRBJ1-6; CDR3 protein: CASSLSGLTGPMVHF; CDR3 DNA: TGTGCCAGCAGTTTATCGGGACTAACAGGCCCGATGGTCCACTTT
clone size: NA; D gene: TRBD1; V gene: TRBV19; J gene: TRBJ2-7; CDR3 protein: CATGDREFSYEQYF; CDR3 DNA: TGTGCCACCGGGGACAGGGAATTCTCCTACGAGCAGTACTTC
clone size: once; D gene: NA; V gene: TRBV5-1; J gene: TRBJ2-1; CDR3 protein: CASAQRADSYNEQFF; CDR3 DNA: TGCGCCAGCGCACAGCGAGCCGACAGCTACAATGAGCAGTTCTTC
clone size: NA; D gene: TRBD1; V gene: TRBV7-9; J gene: TRBJ2-6; CDR3 protein: CASSLRGQVDSGANVLTF; CDR3 DNA: TGTGCCAGCAGCTTAAGGGGACAGGTTGACTCTGGGGCCAACGTCCTGACTTTC
clone size: NA; D gene: NA; V gene: TRBV18; J gene: TRBJ1-2; CDR3 protein: CASSPYPRHSESNYGYTF; CDR3 DNA: TGTGCCAGCTCACCATATCCTAGACACAGTGAATCTAACTATGGCTACACCTTC
clone size: NA; D gene: TRBD1; V gene: TRBV7-2; J gene: TRBJ1-1; CDR3 protein: CASSPGQGTEAFF; CDR3 DNA: TGTGCCAGCAGCCCCGGACAGGGCACTGAAGCTTTCTTT
clone size: NA; D gene: NA; V gene: TRBV28; J gene: TRBJ2-7; CDR3 protein: CAIQFGWGDRYEQYF; CDR3 DNA: TGTGCCATCCAGTTTGGGTGGGGGGATCGCTACGAGCAGTACTTC
clone size: NA; D gene: TRBD1; V gene: TRBV7-9; J gene: TRBJ1-5; CDR3 protein: CASSLGVGQGDQPQHF; CDR3 DNA: TGTGCCAGCAGCTTAGGGGTGGGACAGGGGGACCAGCCCCAGCATTTT
clone size: few; D gene: NA; V gene: TRBV5-1; J gene: TRBJ1-5; CDR3 protein: CASSIGVVEGNQPQHF; CDR3 DNA: TGCGCCAGCAGCATAGGGGTCGTTGAGGGCAATCAGCCCCAGCATTTT
clone size: NA; D gene: TRBD1; V gene: TRBV9; J gene: TRBJ1-4; CDR3 protein: CASSTGSGTGIREKLFF; CDR3 DNA: TGTGCCAGCAGCACTGGATCCGGGACAGGGATTCGAGAAAAACTGTTTTTT
clone size: NA; D gene: NA; V gene: TRBV10-3; J gene: TRBJ1-5; CDR3 protein: CAIGRGTYSNQPQHF; CDR3 DNA: TGTGCCATCGGGCGAGGGACTTATAGCAATCAGCCCCAGCATTTT
clone size: NA; D gene: TRBD2; V gene: TRBV30; J gene: TRBJ2-3; CDR3 protein: CAWSGGGGGKDTQYF; CDR3 DNA: TGTGCCTGGAGCGGAGGCGGGGGGGGGAAGGATACGCAGTATTTT
clone size: NA; D gene: TRBD1; V gene: TRBV7-9; J gene: TRBJ1-4; CDR3 protein: CASSLGWTGGVTNEKLFF; CDR3 DNA: TGTGCCAGCAGCTTAGGTTGGACAGGGGGCGTAACTAATGAAAAACTGTTTTTT
clone size: NA; D gene: NA; V gene: TRBV28; J gene: TRBJ1-3; CDR3 protein: CASSLTGDTIYF; CDR3 DNA: TGTGCCAGCAGTTTAACGGGGGACACCATATATTTT
clone size: NA; D gene: NA; V gene: TRBV21-1; J gene: TRBJ2-4; CDR3 protein: CASSKTGQTKNIQYF; CDR3 DNA: TGTGCCAGCAGCAAAACGGGGCAAACCAAAAACATTCAGTACTTC
clone size: NA; D gene: NA; V gene: TRBV7-2; J gene: TRBJ2-7; CDR3 protein: CASSLTWELYEQYF; CDR3 DNA: TGTGCCAGCAGCTTAACCTGGGAACTCTACGAGCAGTACTTC
clone size: NA; D gene: NA; V gene: TRBV9; J gene: TRBJ2-1; CDR3 protein: CASSPGNVWGNEQFF; CDR3 DNA: TGTGCCAGCAGCCCCGGGAATGTCTGGGGCAATGAGCAGTTCTTC
clone size: NA; D gene: TRBD2; V gene: TRBV7-9; J gene: TRBJ2-5; CDR3 protein: CASSLWTSGETQYF; CDR3 DNA: TGTGCCAGCAGCTTATGGACTAGCGGGGAGACCCAGTACTTC
clone size: NA; D gene: TRBD1; V gene: TRBV7-6; J gene: TRBJ1-5; CDR3 protein: CASSLEQGNQPQHF; CDR3 DNA: TGTGCCAGCAGCTTAGAACAGGGGAATCAGCCCCAGCATTTT
clone size: NA; D gene: TRBD1; V gene: TRBV5-3; J gene: TRBJ2-7; CDR3 protein: CARSGTGTPYEQYF; CDR3 DNA: TGTGCCAGAAGCGGGACAGGGACTCCCTACGAGCAGTACTTC
clone size: NA; D gene: NA; V gene: TRBV7-9; J gene: TRBJ2-5; CDR3 protein: CASASWRDAETQYF; CDR3 DNA: TGTGCCAGCGCATCATGGAGGGACGCTGAGACCCAGTACTTC
clone size: NA; D gene: TRBD2; V gene: TRBV9; J gene: TRBJ2-3; CDR3 protein: CASSVGSGGAQDTQYF; CDR3 DNA: TGTGCCAGCAGCGTAGGCAGCGGGGGGGCCCAAGATACGCAGTATTTT
clone size: once; D gene: NA; V gene: TRBV10-3; J gene: TRBJ2-3; CDR3 protein: CAIKTTGTDTQYF; CDR3 DNA: TGTGCCATCAAGACAACAGGCACAGATACGCAGTATTTT
clone size: NA; D gene: TRBD2; V gene: TRBV9; J gene: TRBJ2-5; CDR3 protein: CASSGGGQEKTQYF; CDR3 DNA: TGTGCCAGCAGCGGCGGGGGGCAAGAAAAGACCCAGTACTTC
clone size: NA; D gene: NA; V gene: TRBV5-1; J gene: TRBJ2-5; CDR3 protein: CASRETETQYF; CDR3 DNA: TGCGCCTCCCGGGAGACGGAGACCCAGTACTTC
clone size: NA; D gene: TRBD1; V gene: TRBV30; J gene: TRBJ1-4; CDR3 protein: CAWSVKRGREKLFF; CDR3 DNA: TGTGCCTGGAGTGTAAAGAGGGGGCGGGAAAAACTGTTTTTT
clone size: NA; D gene: NA; V gene: TRBV29-1; J gene: TRBJ1-6; CDR3 protein: CSVRDGRNSPLHF; CDR3 DNA: TGCAGCGTCCGGGACGGACGTAATTCACCCCTCCACTTT
clone size: NA; D gene: NA; V gene: TRBV18; J gene: TRBJ1-3; CDR3 protein: CASTEGAGDGNTIYF; CDR3 DNA: TGTGCCTCGACGGAAGGGGCAGGGGATGGAAACACCATATATTTT
clone size: NA; D gene: TRBD2; V gene: TRBV7-2; J gene: TRBJ2-5; CDR3 protein: CASSYTSAETQYF; CDR3 DNA: TGTGCCAGCAGCTATACTAGCGCGGAGACCCAGTACTTC
clone size: NA; D gene: NA; V gene: TRBV5-1; J gene: TRBJ2-1; CDR3 protein: CASSPGLAVRNEQFF; CDR3 DNA: TGCGCCAGCAGCCCGGGACTCGCGGTCAGGAATGAGCAGTTCTTC
clone size: NA; D gene: NA; V gene: TRBV30; J gene: TRBJ1-2; CDR3 protein: CAWSVQSLPGYTF; CDR3 DNA: TGTGCCTGGAGCGTACAGTCCTTGCCTGGCTACACCTTC
clone size: NA; D gene: TRBD2; V gene: TRBV28; J gene: TRBJ2-7; CDR3 protein: CASSGLAGVYEQYF; CDR3 DNA: TGTGCCAGCAGTGGATTAGCGGGGGTCTACGAGCAGTACTTC
clone size: NA; D gene: NA; V gene: TRBV5-1; J gene: TRBJ2-1; CDR3 protein: CASSRDTGSPYNEQFF; CDR3 DNA: TGCGCCAGCAGCAGGGACACTGGGAGCCCCTACAATGAGCAGTTCTTC
clone size: NA; D gene: TRBD1; V gene: TRBV28; J gene: TRBJ1-2; CDR3 protein: CASSTPGQGKVFNYGYTF; CDR3 DNA: TGTGCCAGCAGTACACCCGGACAGGGAAAAGTCTTTAACTATGGCTACACCTTC
clone size: once; D gene: NA; V gene: TRBV5-6; J gene: TRBJ2-5; CDR3 protein: CASSRFYQETQYF; CDR3 DNA: TGTGCCAGCAGCCGATTTTACCAAGAGACCCAGTACTTC
clone size: NA; D gene: NA; V gene: TRBV5-5; J gene: TRBJ2-3; CDR3 protein: CASSQGSHPSTDTQYF; CDR3 DNA: TGTGCCAGCAGCCAAGGTTCGCACCCGAGCACAGATACGCAGTATTTT
clone size: NA; D gene: NA; V gene: TRBV6-1; J gene: TRBJ2-2; CDR3 protein: CASNAGWATGELFF; CDR3 DNA: TGTGCCAGCAACGCGGGTTGGGCCACCGGGGAGCTGTTTTTT
clone size: NA; D gene: NA; V gene: TRBV7-9; J gene: TRBJ2-5; CDR3 protein: CASSLKGTVETQYF; CDR3 DNA: TGTGCCAGCAGCTTGAAGGGGACGGTGGAGACCCAGTACTTC
clone size: NA; D gene: NA; V gene: TRBV2; J gene: TRBJ2-3; CDR3 protein: CASTPDTDTQYF; CDR3 DNA: TGTGCCAGCACTCCAGACACAGATACGCAGTATTTT
clone size: NA; D gene: NA; V gene: TRBV28; J gene: TRBJ2-3; CDR3 protein: CASTSMGVTDTQYF; CDR3 DNA: TGTGCCAGCACATCAATGGGGGTTACAGATACGCAGTATTTT
clone size: NA; D gene: NA; V gene: TRBV15; J gene: TRBJ2-2; CDR3 protein: CATSIGGGTNTGELFF; CDR3 DNA: TGTGCCACCAGCATCGGAGGGGGAACTAACACCGGGGAGCTGTTTTTT
clone size: NA; D gene: NA; V gene: TRBV7-2; J gene: TRBJ1-5; CDR3 protein: CASSLVMGGNQPQHF; CDR3 DNA: TGTGCCAGCAGCTTAGTGATGGGCGGCAATCAGCCCCAGCATTTT
clone size: NA; D gene: TRBD2; V gene: TRBV4-1; J gene: TRBJ2-4; CDR3 protein: CASRQRLMRGVNIQYF; CDR3 DNA: TGCGCCAGCAGGCAAAGGCTGATGCGGGGGGTTAACATTCAGTACTTC
clone size: medium-sized; D gene: NA; V gene: TRBV28; J gene: TRBJ1-1; CDR3 protein: CASSSTGTEAFF; CDR3 DNA: TGTGCCAGCAGTTCCACAGGGACTGAAGCTTTCTTT
clone size: NA; D gene: NA; V gene: TRBV4-2; J gene: TRBJ2-7; CDR3 protein: CASSRSNKAYEQYF; CDR3 DNA: TGTGCCAGCAGCCGCTCGAACAAAGCCTACGAGCAGTACTTC
clone size: few; D gene: NA; V gene: TRBV7-8; J gene: TRBJ1-4; CDR3 protein: CASSRFADSFEKLFF; CDR3 DNA: TGTGCCAGCAGCCGGTTTGCAGACTCATTCGAAAAACTGTTTTTT